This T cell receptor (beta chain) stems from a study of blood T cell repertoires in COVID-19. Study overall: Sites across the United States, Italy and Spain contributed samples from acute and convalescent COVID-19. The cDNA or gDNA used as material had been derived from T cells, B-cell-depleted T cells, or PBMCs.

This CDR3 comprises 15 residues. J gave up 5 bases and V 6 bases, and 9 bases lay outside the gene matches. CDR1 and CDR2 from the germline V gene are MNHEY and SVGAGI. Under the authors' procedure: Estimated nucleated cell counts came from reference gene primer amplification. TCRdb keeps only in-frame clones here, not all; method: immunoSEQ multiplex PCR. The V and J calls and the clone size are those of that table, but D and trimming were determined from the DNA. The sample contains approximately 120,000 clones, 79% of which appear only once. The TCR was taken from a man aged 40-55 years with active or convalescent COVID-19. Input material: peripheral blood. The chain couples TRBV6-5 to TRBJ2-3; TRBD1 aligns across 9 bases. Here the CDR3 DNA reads TGTGCCAGCAGAGCCACAGGGGGCTTTGAAGATACGCAGTATTTT. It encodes CASRATGGFEDTQYF.